These T cell receptor beta chains were read from a single sample in a study of control samples from healthy donors and cancer patients. The data were produced by immunoSEQ multiplex PCR, yet TCRdb's version contains in-frame clones alone and is incomplete. The top ten hold about 4.3% of the sample, which has 29,000 or so clones, roughly 85% seen once. Sequencing was done on a sample of formalin-fixed, paraffin-embedded tissue. The receptor set was obtained from a female donor with melanoma. Both conserved end residues are part of each CDR3. Each record gives: clone size, D gene, J gene, V gene, CDR3 DNA, CDR3 protein. D genes are given only for firm matches. Size tells how often a clone was seen (once, few, many) or the class of an expanded clone, and some rows leave it out.

. | TRBD2 | TRBJ2-7 | TRBV30 | TGTGCCTGGAGGGACTCAGGCGGGAGACGCGACGAGCAGTACTTC | CAWRDSGGRRDEQYF
. | . | TRBJ1-1 | TRBV9 | TGTGCCAGCAGCGTAGGCATCGGGTTGAGTACTGAAGCTTTCTTT | CASSVGIGLSTEAFF
. | . | TRBJ2-6 | TRBV20-1 | TGCAGTGCTAGTGGCCGCACTGGGGCCAACGTCCTGACTTTC | CSASGRTGANVLTF
. | . | TRBJ2-5 | TRBV16 | TGTGCCAGCAGCCAAACCCCAGAGACCCAGTACTTC | CASSQTPETQYF
. | . | TRBJ1-2 | TRBV15 | TGTGCCACCAGCTTACGGGTGAAAAATGGCTACACCTTC | CATSLRVKNGYTF
. | . | TRBJ2-5 | TRBV29-1 | TGCAGCGTTCTCGGCGGATTCCAAGAGACCCAGTACTTC | CSVLGGFQETQYF
. | . | TRBJ2-7 | TRBV29-1 | TGCAGCGTTCTAGAACCGGGACTGAACTACGAGCAGTACTTC | CSVLEPGLNYEQYF
. | TRBD1 | TRBJ2-1 | TRBV29-1 | TGCAGCGCAAGATCGGACAGGGCTGAGCAGTTCTTC | CSARSDRAEQFF
. | TRBD2 | TRBJ2-5 | TRBV4-1 | TGCGCCAGCAGCCAGCAACCAACTAGGGGAGCGGGAGGTCTGGAGACCCAGTACTTC | CASSQQPTRGAGGLETQYF
once | . | TRBJ1-1 | TRBV29-1 | TGCAGCGTCCGGGCCGAGGGAGCTTTCTTT | CSVRAEGAFF
. | . | TRBJ2-4 | TRBV3-1/TRBV3-2 | TGTGCCAGCAGTCCCTCTTCCGATCACCTAGCCAAAAACATTCAGTACTTC | CASSPSSDHLAKNIQYF